This TCR beta chain stems from a study of blood T cell repertoires in COVID-19. About the research overall: PBMCs, B-cell-depleted T cells, or T cells provided the cDNA or gDNA that made up the material.

The V end lost 3 bases, the J end lost 0 bases, and 11 bases lay between the germline ends. The CDR3 contains 15 residues. Germline V gene data show CDR1 as SEHNR and CDR2 as FQNEAQ (reference sequence). In the original workflow: Estimated nucleated cell counts came from reference gene primer amplification. Assay used: immunoSEQ multiplex PCR; TCRdb lists only in-frame clones, some missing. The DNA gave D and trimming, while V, J and clone size come from that table. The sample contains hundreds of thousands of clones, roughly four fifths of which appear only once. Input material: peripheral blood. The sequence was collected from a woman older than 75 with acute or convalescent COVID-19. The chain has TRBV7-9 and TRBJ1-1; D remains ambiguous. This CDR3 reads CASSFSVGLNTEAFF. In DNA, the CDR3 is TGTGCCAGCAGCTTTAGTGTTGGGCTGAACACTGAAGCTTTCTTT. The variable domain in full, with the rest retrieved from reference TRBV7-9 and TRBJ1-1, is DTGVSQNPRHKITKRGQNVTFRCDPISEHNRLYWYRQTLGQGPEFLTYFQNEAQLEKSRLLSDRFSAERPKGSFSTLEIQRTEQGDSAMYLCASSFSVGLNTEAFFGQGTRLTVV.